One sample yielded the 22 T cell receptor beta chains listed below, sequenced in a study of CD8 T cells in Susac syndrome. Random hexamers were used to reverse transcribe the RNA input (about 0.5 to 1 ug). TCRdb ran MiXCR on the immunoSEQ multiplex PCR reads and lists one entry per CDR3 protein. The table has some 110,000 distinct CDR3 sequences, roughly 95% seen once. Sequencing input: CD8+ T cells from PBMCs. The receptors shown here come from a human donor with Susac syndrome.

The gene calls are TRBV13 and TRBJ2-6; perhaps TRBD2 as D (5 bases). The germline V gene encodes CDR1 PRHDT and CDR2 FYEKMQ (reference sequence). The V end was cut by 0 bases, the J end by 1 base, with 13 bases between. The CDR3 is made up of 18 amino acids. The CDR3 is CASSLGLHEGSGANVLTF. CDR3 bases: TGTGCCAGCAGCTTAGGATTGCACGAGGGTTCTGGGGCCAACGTCCTGACTTTC.

V usage is TRBV9 and J usage is TRBJ2-7, with a possible D match to TRBD1 (6 bases). The CDR3 has 16 residues. Deletions cut 3 bases from V and 0 bases from J, with 16 bases between. Germline V CDR1 and CDR2: SGDLS, YYNGEE. The CDR3 nucleotides read TGTGCCAGCAGCGGAAGGGACATAGCCTCCTCCTACGAGCAGTACTTC. Its translation is CASSGRDIASSYEQYF.

The gene calls are TRBV2 and TRBJ1-6; 7 nucleotides align to TRBD1. This CDR3 has 17 residues. With V trimmed by 4 bases and J by 9 bases, 15 bases remained unmatched. Germline V gene sequence: CDR1 SNHLY, CDR2 FYNNEI. The CDR3 bases are TGTGCCAGCAGTGTCTCCGGACAGGCTACTATTGGTTCACCCCTCCACTTT. Encoded protein: CASSVSGQATIGSPLHF.

The gene calls are TRBV12-3 or TRBV12-4 and TRBJ2-7; D may correspond to TRBD1 or TRBD2 (8 bases each). V lost 6 bases to trimming and J lost 5 bases, with 17 bases between them. This CDR3 contains 14 residues. The CDR3 loop reads CASRGLGQGDEQYF. The CDR3 region has the DNA TGTGCCAGCAGGGGACTAGGACAGGGAGACGAGCAGTACTTC.

The gene calls are TRBV3-1 and TRBJ2-1, with D unclear. The CDR3 is made up of 13 amino acids. The V gene lost 0 bases and the J gene lost 7 bases, with 7 bases spanning the gap. CDR1 and CDR2 (germline): LGHDT, YNNKEL (reference sequence). CDR3 residues: CASSQDLWNEQFF. CDR3 in DNA: TGTGCCAGCAGCCAAGACCTTTGGAATGAGCAGTTCTTC.

V and J are TRBV10-3 and TRBJ2-1; perhaps TRBD2 as D (7 bases). V was shortened by 0 bases and J by 7 bases, with 13 bases between the two germline ends. Germline V gene data show CDR1 as ENHRY and CDR2 as SYGVKD. The CDR3 sequence is 15 residues long. DNA for the CDR3: TGTGCCATCAGTGAGTCCAGGGGAGGGATGAATGAGCAGTTCTTC. Translating gives CAISESRGGMNEQFF.

This chain joins TRBV7-9 and TRBJ1-6, with D unclear. Per the germline V gene, CDR1 is SEHNR and CDR2 is FQNEAQ (reference sequence). Trimming removed 5 bases from V and 6 bases from J, with 5 bases in between. The CDR3 sequence is 12 residues long. The CDR3 DNA sequence: TGTGCCAGCAGCCCCGCTAATTCACCCCTCCACTTT. This sequence encodes CASSPANSPLHF.

The rearrangement links TRBV14 to TRBJ2-3, with 13 bases fitting TRBD2. V was pared by 4 bases and J by 2 bases, with 12 bases of the junction left unmatched. Germline CDR1 SGHDN, CDR2 FVKESK. This CDR3 region has 19 residues. The CDR3 region is CASSPTIRTSGGSTDTQYF. Here the CDR3 DNA reads TGTGCCAGCAGCCCGACGATCAGGACTAGCGGGGGCTCCACAGATACGCAGTATTTT.

CDR3 in DNA: TGTGCCACCAGCAGAGGGGGTGAGCAGTTCTTC. Its protein is CATSRGGEQFF. The V gene is TRBV15, the J gene TRBJ2-1; unclear D gene. The CDR3 sequence is 11 residues long. V was shortened by 1 base and J by 9 bases, with 4 bases between the two germline ends. Germline V lookup: CDR1 LNHNV, CDR2 YYDKDF (reference sequence).

This clonotype was observed a single time. The V call is TRBV2, the J call TRBJ1-2; D uncertain. This CDR3 is built from 15 residues. Germline CDR1 reads SNHLY; CDR2 reads FYNNEI. The V end lost 7 bases, the J end lost 4 bases, and 19 bases lay between the germline ends. This CDR3 is CASMRGVQALYGYTF. In DNA form, the CDR3 reads TGTGCCAGCATGAGAGGAGTCCAGGCTCTCTATGGCTACACCTTC.

The chain has TRBV2 and TRBJ2-7, with D maybe TRBD1 (5 bases). The CDR3 runs to 12 residues. Trimming pared 9 bases from V and 1 base from J, leaving 10 bases between. The germline V gene has CDR1 SNHLY and CDR2 FYNNEI. The CDR3, as DNA: TGTGCCAGTCACAGGTCTTCCTACGAGCAGTACTTC. It encodes CASHRSSYEQYF.

The genes are TRBV12-3 or TRBV12-4 and TRBJ2-5, with unresolved D. The CDR3 runs 14 residues. Trimming left V 7 bases short and J 4 bases short, with 16 bases between. In DNA, the CDR3 is TGTGCCAGCACCCCCACGGCACCTCCAGAGACCCAGTACTTC. It specifies CASTPTAPPETQYF.

The V and J genes are TRBV27 and TRBJ1-4; D is uncertain. This CDR3 region has 15 residues. From germline, CDR1 is MNHEY and CDR2 SMNVEV (reference sequence). V was trimmed by 5 bases and J by 4 bases, leaving 14 bases between them. This chain's CDR3 is CASSPGAGFNEKLFF. CDR3 in DNA: TGTGCCAGCAGTCCCGGCGCAGGCTTTAATGAAAAACTGTTTTTT.

The chain combines TRBV29-1 with TRBJ2-3; 7 bases line up with TRBD1. The CDR3 is made up of 14 amino acids. Germline CDR1 SQVTM, CDR2 ANQGSEA. The V segment lost 3 bases and the J segment 0 bases; nucleotides outside the gene matches: 3. The CDR3 nucleotides are TGCAGCGTTGAGGGGACAGAAAGCACAGATACGCAGTATTTT. This codes for CSVEGTESTDTQYF.

The rearrangement joins TRBV11-2 to TRBJ1-1; D is unclear. Looked up from germline, CDR1 is SGHAT and CDR2 is FQNNGV. The V end lost 7 bases, the J end lost 1 base, and 1 base lay between the germline ends. The CDR3 has 10 residues. The CDR3 DNA reads as TGTGCCAGCAAGAACACTGAAGCTTTCTTT. Amino acid sequence: CASKNTEAFF.

This rearrangement joins TRBV24-1 to TRBJ1-2, with D perhaps matching TRBD1 (6 bases). The CDR3 consists of 12 residues. V lost 9 bases, J lost 3 bases, and 10 bases lay in between. Germline V gene lookup returns CDR1 KGHDR and CDR2 SFDVKD. CDR3 sequence (DNA): TGTGCCACCCTTTACAGGGACTATGGCTACACCTTC. This gives the protein CATLYRDYGYTF.

The J gene is TRBJ2-1, the V gene TRBV29-1, with a tentative D call TRBD2 (5 bases). V was pared by 6 bases and J by 2 bases, with 11 bases between. The CDR3 has 13 amino acids. Germline V CDR1 and CDR2: SQVTM, ANQGSEA. The CDR3 DNA follows: TGCAGCGTCCGGGATATAACCTACAATGAGCAGTTCTTC. This gives the protein CSVRDITYNEQFF.

In DNA form, the CDR3 reads TGTGCCAGCAGCTTATCCTCAGGGTTCGAAGAGACCCAGTACTTC. It yields the protein CASSLSSGFEETQYF. This chain connects TRBV7-3 to TRBJ2-5; D is perhaps TRBD1 (5 bases). Germline lookup yields CDR1 SGHTA and CDR2 FQGTGA. This CDR3 spans 15 amino acids. V was clipped by 2 bases and J by 3 bases, with 13 bases between them.

The rearrangement links TRBV2 to TRBJ2-7; 9 nucleotides align to TRBD2. The CDR3 runs to 16 residues. With 5 bases clipped from V and 5 bases from J, the junction kept 13 bases outside the gene matches. Germline lookup yields CDR1 SNHLY and CDR2 FYNNEI. This CDR3 reads CASSRSPSGEVHEQYF. CDR3 nucleotides: TGTGCCAGCAGTCGTAGCCCTAGCGGGGAGGTCCACGAGCAGTACTTC.

The chain has TRBV29-1 and TRBJ2-1; either TRBD1 or TRBD2 may supply D (6 bases each). V was shortened by 6 bases and J by 4 bases, with 16 bases between the two germline ends. Germline CDR1 is SQVTM and CDR2 is ANQGSEA. The CDR3 covers 14 residues. DNA of the CDR3: TGCAGCGTGGCCCGTGAGGGGGGATACAATGAGCAGTTCTTC. Its translation: CSVAREGGYNEQFF.

This chain connects TRBV7-9 to TRBJ1-5; no definite D call. Germline V gene lookup returns CDR1 SEHNR and CDR2 FQNEAQ (reference sequence). The CDR3 covers 13 residues. Trimming cost V 0 bases and J 5 bases, with 5 bases left between them. CDR3 sequence reads: CASSLAKYQPQHF. The CDR3, as DNA: TGTGCCAGCAGCTTAGCGAAATATCAGCCCCAGCATTTT.

The rearrangement uses TRBV4-2 and TRBJ2-5, with D unresolved. This CDR3 is built from 15 residues. Trimming took off 1 base at V and 4 bases at J, with 13 bases between the two ends. Looked up from germline, CDR1 is LGHNA and CDR2 is YNFKEQ. CDR3 bases: TGTGCCAGCAGCCAAGTTGTGCAGGACCCAGAGACCCAGTACTTC. Amino acids: CASSQVVQDPETQYF.